A single TCR beta chain is shown here with its context. The entry originates in a study of CD8 T cells in Susac syndrome. The CDR3 is made up of 14 amino acids. Between the trimmed V and J ends, which lost 0 bases and 8 bases, there was a span of 13 bases. CDR1 SGHDN and CDR2 FVKESK come from the germline V gene. When the RNA was reverse transcribed, random hexamers were used with an input of about 0.5 to 1 ug. TCRdb called the immunoSEQ multiplex PCR reads again in MiXCR, with one record for every CDR3 protein. The sample consists of around 170,000 distinct CDR3 sequences, around 95% of them appearing once.

The V gene is TRBV14, the J gene TRBJ1-1; perhaps TRBD1 as D (5 bases). This TCR was sampled from a human donor with multiple sclerosis. The sequenced sample consisted of CD8+ T cells from PBMCs. CDR3 nucleotide sequence: TGTGCCAGCAGCCAAGATTCCCAGGGATGGGAAGCTTTCTTT. This translates into CASSQDSQGWEAFF.